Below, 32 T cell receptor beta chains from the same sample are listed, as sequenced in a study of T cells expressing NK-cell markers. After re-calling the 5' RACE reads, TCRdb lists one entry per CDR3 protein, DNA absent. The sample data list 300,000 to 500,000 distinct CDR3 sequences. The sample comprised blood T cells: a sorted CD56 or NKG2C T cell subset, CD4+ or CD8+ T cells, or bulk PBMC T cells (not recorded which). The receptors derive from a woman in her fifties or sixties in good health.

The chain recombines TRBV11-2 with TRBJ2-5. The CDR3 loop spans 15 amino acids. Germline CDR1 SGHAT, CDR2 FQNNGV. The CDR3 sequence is CASSLGGHRQETQYF.

CDR3 amino acids: CASSFGTGEMVSQFF. The chain is built from TRBV27 and TRBJ2-1; TCRdb selects TRBD1, and the lack of DNA leaves this call unchecked. CDR1 MNHEY and CDR2 SMNVEV come from the germline V gene (reference sequence). The CDR3 loop spans 15 amino acids.

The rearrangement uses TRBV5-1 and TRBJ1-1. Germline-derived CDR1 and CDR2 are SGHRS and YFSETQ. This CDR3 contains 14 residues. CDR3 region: CASAATQRNTEAFF.

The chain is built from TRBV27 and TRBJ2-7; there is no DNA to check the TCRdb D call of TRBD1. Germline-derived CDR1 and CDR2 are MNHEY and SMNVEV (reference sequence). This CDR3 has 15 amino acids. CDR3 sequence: CASSLSAPVGNEPYF.

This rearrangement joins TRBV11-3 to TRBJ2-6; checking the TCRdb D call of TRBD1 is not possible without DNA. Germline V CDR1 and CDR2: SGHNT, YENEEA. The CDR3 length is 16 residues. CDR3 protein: CASSSWTGRGANVLTF.

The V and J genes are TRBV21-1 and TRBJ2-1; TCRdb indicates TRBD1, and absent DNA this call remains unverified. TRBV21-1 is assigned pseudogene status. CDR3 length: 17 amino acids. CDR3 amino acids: CASSQAGQGAPGDEQFF.

CDR3 residues: CSAQAPGRSPYEQYF. The chain carries TRBV20-1 and TRBJ2-7; the TCRdb D gene call, TRBD1, has no DNA to confirm it. The germline V gene encodes CDR1 DFQATT and CDR2 SNEGSKA (reference sequence). This CDR3 is built from 15 residues.

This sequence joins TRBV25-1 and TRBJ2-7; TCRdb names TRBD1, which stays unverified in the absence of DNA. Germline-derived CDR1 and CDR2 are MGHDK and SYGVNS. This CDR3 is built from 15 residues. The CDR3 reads CASSEWGQRNYEQYF.

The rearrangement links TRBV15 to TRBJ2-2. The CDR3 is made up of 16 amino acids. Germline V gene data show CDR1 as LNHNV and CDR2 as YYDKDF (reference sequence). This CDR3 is CATSPRERSVAGELFF.

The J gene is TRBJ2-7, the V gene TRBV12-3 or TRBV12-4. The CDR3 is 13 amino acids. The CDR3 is CASSPSWGYEQYF.

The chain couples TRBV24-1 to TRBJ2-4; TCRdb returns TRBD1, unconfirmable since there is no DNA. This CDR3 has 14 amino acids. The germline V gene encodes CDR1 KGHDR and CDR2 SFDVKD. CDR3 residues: CATSEDGQRSIQYF.

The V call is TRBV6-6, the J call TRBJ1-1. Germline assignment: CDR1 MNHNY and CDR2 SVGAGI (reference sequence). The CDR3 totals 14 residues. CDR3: CASSFQTMNTEAFF.

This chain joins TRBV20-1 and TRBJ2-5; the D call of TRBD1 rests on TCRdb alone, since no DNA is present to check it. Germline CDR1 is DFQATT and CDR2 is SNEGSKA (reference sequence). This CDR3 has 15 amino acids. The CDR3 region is CSARDGGQGLETQYF.

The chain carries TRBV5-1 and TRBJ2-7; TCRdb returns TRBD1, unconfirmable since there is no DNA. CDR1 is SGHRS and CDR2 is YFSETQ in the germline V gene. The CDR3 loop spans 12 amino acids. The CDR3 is CASRITGYEQYF.

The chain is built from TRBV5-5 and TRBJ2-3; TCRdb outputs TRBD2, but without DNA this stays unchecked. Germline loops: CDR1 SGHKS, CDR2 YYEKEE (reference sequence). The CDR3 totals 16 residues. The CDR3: CASSSRQLDGRDTQYF.

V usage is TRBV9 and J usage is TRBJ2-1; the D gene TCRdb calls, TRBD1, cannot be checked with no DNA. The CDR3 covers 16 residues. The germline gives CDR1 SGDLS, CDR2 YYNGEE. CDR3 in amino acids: CASSSHGGRWYNEQFF.

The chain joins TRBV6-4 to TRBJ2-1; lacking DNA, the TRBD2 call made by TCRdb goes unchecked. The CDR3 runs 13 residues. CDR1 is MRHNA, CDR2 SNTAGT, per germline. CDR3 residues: CASARTSGRAPFF.

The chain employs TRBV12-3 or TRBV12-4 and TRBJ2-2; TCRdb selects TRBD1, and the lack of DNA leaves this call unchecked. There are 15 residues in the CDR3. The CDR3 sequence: CASSSGRGVTGELFF.

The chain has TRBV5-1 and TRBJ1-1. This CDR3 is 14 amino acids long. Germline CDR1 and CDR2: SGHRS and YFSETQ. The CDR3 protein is CASSLGEMNTEAFF.

CDR3: CASSLVGNMNTEAFF. The chain is built from TRBV12-3 or TRBV12-4 and TRBJ1-1. The CDR3 contains 15 residues.

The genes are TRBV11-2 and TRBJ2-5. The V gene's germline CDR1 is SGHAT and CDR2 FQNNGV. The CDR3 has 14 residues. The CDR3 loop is CASSLELIQETQYF. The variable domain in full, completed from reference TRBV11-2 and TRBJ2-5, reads EAGVAQSPRYKIIEKRQSVAFWCNPISGHATLYWYQQILGQGPKLLIQFQNNGVVDDSQLPKDRFSAERLKGVDSTLKIQPAKLEDSAVYLCASSLELIQETQYFGPGTRLLVL.

This CDR3 reads CASSLTAGGYNEQFF. The chain links TRBV7-8 to TRBJ2-1; TCRdb gives TRBD2 as the D gene, but with no DNA this cannot be confirmed. From germline, CDR1 is SGHVS and CDR2 FQNEAQ. This CDR3 contains 15 residues.

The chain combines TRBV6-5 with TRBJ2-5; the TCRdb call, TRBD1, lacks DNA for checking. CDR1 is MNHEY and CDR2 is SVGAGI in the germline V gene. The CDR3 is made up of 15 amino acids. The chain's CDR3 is CASSYSRGHPSAQYF.

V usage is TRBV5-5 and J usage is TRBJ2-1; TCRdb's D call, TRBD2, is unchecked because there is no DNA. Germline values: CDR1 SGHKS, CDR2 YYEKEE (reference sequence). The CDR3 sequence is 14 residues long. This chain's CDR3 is CASATTSGSDEQFF.

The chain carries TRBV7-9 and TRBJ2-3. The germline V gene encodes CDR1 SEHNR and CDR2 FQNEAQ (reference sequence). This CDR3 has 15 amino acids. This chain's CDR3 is CASSLARISTDTQYF.

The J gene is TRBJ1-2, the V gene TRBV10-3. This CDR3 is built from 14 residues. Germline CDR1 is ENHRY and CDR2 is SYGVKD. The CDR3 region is CAISGDSRGNGYTF.

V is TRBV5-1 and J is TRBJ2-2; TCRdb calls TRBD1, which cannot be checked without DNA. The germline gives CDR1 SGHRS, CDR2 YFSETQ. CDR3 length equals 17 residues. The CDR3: CASSPGGVARYTGELFF.

This chain's CDR3 is CASSFEGLPSYNEQFF. V usage is TRBV5-1 and J usage is TRBJ2-1; TCRdb names TRBD2, which stays unverified in the absence of DNA. Per the germline V gene, CDR1 is SGHRS and CDR2 is YFSETQ. This CDR3 is built from 16 residues.

The CDR3 protein is CASSLDPGGAAYNEQFF. This chain joins TRBV5-1 and TRBJ2-1; TCRdb lists TRBD2, though no DNA is available to test this call. The CDR3 runs to 17 residues. CDR1 and CDR2 from the germline V gene are SGHRS and YFSETQ.

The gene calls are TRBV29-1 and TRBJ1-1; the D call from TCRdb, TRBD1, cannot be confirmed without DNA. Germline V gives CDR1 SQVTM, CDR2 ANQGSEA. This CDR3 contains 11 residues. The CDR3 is CSGIRDSEAFF.

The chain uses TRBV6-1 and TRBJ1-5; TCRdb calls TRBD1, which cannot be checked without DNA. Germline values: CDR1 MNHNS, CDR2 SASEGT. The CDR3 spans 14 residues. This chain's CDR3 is CASSEQGGWQPQHF.

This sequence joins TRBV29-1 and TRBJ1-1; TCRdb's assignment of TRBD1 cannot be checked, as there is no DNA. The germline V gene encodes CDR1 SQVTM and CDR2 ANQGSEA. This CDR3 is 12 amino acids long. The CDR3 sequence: CSALTENTEAFF.